The sample holds a few counts of the clone carrying this T cell receptor (beta chain). Sequencing used immunoSEQ multiplex PCR; TCRdb keeps in-frame clones, though not all of them. Among tens of thousands of clones listed, roughly 83% were seen once. This entry is derived from a study of blood T cell repertoires in COVID-19. The wider study: From the United States, Italy and Spain came samples of acute and convalescent COVID-19.

The sample taken for sequencing was peripheral blood. The source is a human donor in a cohort sampled during active COVID-19.

CDR3 sequence reads: CSVRLEGANNEQFF. CDR3 nucleotides: TGCAGCGTCCGGTTGGAGGGAGCGAACAATGAGCAGTTCTTC. The genes are TRBV29-1 and TRBJ2-1, with D possibly being TRBD2 (6 bases). Germline V CDR1 and CDR2: SQVTM, ANQGSEA. V lost 6 bases, J lost 5 bases, and 17 bases lay in between. The CDR3 sequence is 14 residues long.